This T cell receptor (beta chain) was profiled in a study of Ad26.COV2.S vaccination and SARS-CoV-2 variants. Study in general: The study gave Ad26.COV2.S intramuscularly, once or twice 56 days apart.

Concerning this clone: Its cognate antigen is unknown.

Repertoires were generated with immunoSEQ multiplex PCR, while TCRdb's copy carries only in-frame clones and drops some. Of about 350,000 clones in the sample, around 90% were seen once. V gave up 2 bases and J gave up 3 bases, with 11 bases separating them. CDR1 is LNHDA and CDR2 is SQIVND in the germline V gene (reference sequence). The CDR3 has 15 amino acids. Study conclusions and caveats: After vaccination, reports described spike-specific CD8+ and CD4+ T cell responses as showing substantial breadth. Quantification of TCR breadth and depth may have yielded underestimates of total T cell responses.

Indicated treatment: some 20 received Ad26.COV2.S at low or high dose, single or two shots; about 5 received placebo; per-sample allocation not given. Sampling happened 63 days after the first vaccine or placebo injection. The sample consisted of peripheral blood, taken in a trial of Ad26.COV2.S vaccine versus placebo. The V and J genes are TRBV19 and TRBJ1-5; D not certain. The receptor was isolated from a person aged 18-60 years who received the Ad26.COV2.S COVID-19 vaccine or a placebo. CDR3 protein: CASSIMHRPNQPQHF. The CDR3 bases are TGTGCCAGTAGTATAATGCACAGACCCAATCAGCCCCAGCATTTT. Drawing the rest from reference TRBV19 and TRBJ1-5, the complete variable domain is DGGITQSPKYLFRKEGQNVTLSCEQNLNHDAMYWYRQDPGQGLRLIYYSQIVNDFQKGDIAEGYSVSREKKESFPLTVTSAQKNPTAFYLCASSIMHRPNQPQHFGDGTRLSIL.